This paragraph covers one T cell receptor beta chain sequence. This clonotype was picked up many times. The target of this receptor is not known. The sample holds no much larger clone one base away, and base qualities are not on file. Library preparation used multiplex PCR. The sequencing machine was an Illumina HiSeq 4000. CDR3 regions were amplified by Arm-PCR with iRepertoire HTBI primers to construct TCR beta libraries. PCR products were gel purified before sequencing. The study's processing was this. Across samples, around 62 TRBV and 15 or so TRBJ segments were identified and used for gene usage analysis of CDR3 amino acid clonotypes. Filtered high-quality paired reads were merged into contigs using COPE and FqMerger. Contigs were aligned with BLAST to IMGT TRBV, TRBD and TRBJ reference genes, and CDR3 was defined per IMGT. Any clonotype with a frequency above 0.1% was counted as a highly expanded clone. Shannon entropy served as the measure of repertoire diversity, while the Gini coefficient captured V-J evenness. A clonotype was considered public if more than one individual shared it. Using fastp at Q25 and MiXCR, TCRdb reprocessed the public reads and kept productive beta chains. Entries are consolidated by CDR3 protein sequence, retaining the most common genes and DNA. TCRdb, not the authors, supplied the V and J calls. The sample has some 370,000 distinct CDR3 sequences on record, about 11% of them singletons. Clones ranked in the top ten supply under 20% of the sample.

The data derive from a study of regulatory T cells in long-lasting Graves disease (TCRdb year 2021). In terms of the full investigation: In the newly diagnosed Graves' disease group, patients had been taking antithyroid drugs for less than 3 months. Patients with persistent Graves' disease were compared with patients with newly diagnosed Graves' disease using TCR sequencing and RNA sequencing of peripheral blood. The study was conducted in China and was registered as a clinical trial. A total of roughly 33 samples were covered by TCR sequencing, comprising roughly 13 persistent and around 20 newly diagnosed Graves' disease patients. Broader findings and caveats from the paper: Persistent Graves' disease patients showed lower TCR Shannon entropy and fewer highly expanded clones than newly diagnosed patients, suggesting clonal expansion. The study examined only peripheral blood because the primary lesion, thyroid tissue, could not be accessed. TRBV28, TRBJ1-2 and TRBJ2-5 were preferentially used in persistent disease, while TRBV20-1 and TRBJ2-1 were favored in newly diagnosed disease. Persistent patients shared more public clonotypes among themselves (around 2,700) than newly diagnosed patients did (about 970). The authors acknowledged the small sample size as a limitation that may reduce accuracy. Sequencing and analysis were limited to the TCR beta chain.

The germline ends are 15 bases apart after V is trimmed by 2 bases and J by 5 bases. CDR1 and CDR2 were assigned from the germline V gene as SGHAT and FQNNGV. Including the terminal cysteine and phenylalanine, the CDR3 comprises 15 residues. Only the CDR3 part of the read is kept: 45 bases, read in frame from the first base. The time point label corresponds to: newly diagnosed GD, antithyroid drugs for less than 3 months. For both TCR sequencing and RNA sequencing, RNA was extracted from PBMCs in TRIzol. The diagnosis of Graves' disease was made according to American Thyroid Association guidelines. The patients came from an endocrinology department in Xi'an, China. Each patient gave around 9 milliliters of peripheral blood, collected in an EDTA anticoagulant tube. PBMCs were isolated by Ficoll Paque Plus density gradient separation without further T cell sorting. An Agilent 2100 Bioanalyzer and agarose gel were used to check RNA quality, and a NanoDrop 2000 was used to measure RNA concentration.

These records were also assigned to another study, of T cells in Graves' hyperthyroidism and ophthalmopathy. Looking at the second paper: A patient counted as having stable Graves' hyperthyroidism if no progression to ophthalmopathy occurred over 18 months of follow-up. Hyperthyroidism patients were aged 18 to 65 years and newly diagnosed, with disease duration of less than 2 months. The study excluded patients with uncontrolled infections, other autoimmune diseases, pregnancy or lactation. Diagnoses were based on clinical symptoms, serum thyroxine and TRAb, thyroid ultrasound and orbital computed tomography. A first-round RT-PCR of the TCR CDR3 used the HTBI primer set with the Qiagen OneStep RT-PCR kit. Blood samples also contained most of the expanded thyroid clonotypes (frequency above 0.001), which suggests that blood repertoires may reflect thyroid immune responses. Ophthalmopathy was separated from stable hyperthyroidism by a 13 V-J signature model, with about 86% sensitivity and about 84% specificity obtained in cross-validation and 80%/75% obtained in testing. During validation, the model predicted progression to ophthalmopathy a median of roughly 7.1 months ahead of onset, with almost 71% sensitivity and 72.22% specificity. To identify TCR V-J signatures that set the groups apart, the researchers used a discovery cohort of about a hundred patients, made up of roughly 40 with Graves' ophthalmopathy and 57 with stable Graves' hyperthyroidism. Prospective prediction of ophthalmopathy was tested in an independent validation cohort consisting of fewer than 20 hyperthyroidism patients and some 15 patients who later progressed to ophthalmopathy. For training and testing, the 95 to 100 patients in the discovery cohort were randomly divided in a 7:3 ratio. Thyroid tissue and blood T-cell repertoires from six Graves' hyperthyroidism patients were also compared in the study. After sampling, hyperthyroidism patients received methimazole starting at 30 mg daily, and ophthalmopathy patients received high-dose intravenous methylprednisolone. A second multiplex PCR round built the libraries, followed by size selection and purification. Paired-end sequencing of the libraries was performed with 100 bp reads on an Illumina HiSeq2000. SOAPnuke was used to process the raw data, throwing out any read that contained adapters or uncalled bases, had a mean Phred below 15, or lacked an exact constant-primer or identifier match. High-quality paired reads were merged using COPE v1.2.5, and each unique nucleotide sequence was defined as a clonotype. Clonotypes were aligned to IMGT TRBV, TRBD and TRBJ reference segments using MiTCR v1.1. Only V-J combinations with frequency above 0.0001, covering 99% to 99.2% of repertoires, were analysed. A TCS score was defined as the ratio of F50 (clonal expansion) to E x V (chaos), with BLOSUM62-based TCRdist applied between CDR3 peptides within each V-J. Welch's t-statistics and random forest reduced approximately 520 V-J features to 10 to 15, which were used in a naive Bayes classifier (R e1071). No statistical method was used to set the sample size in advance, and investigators knew the group allocation. The paper reports TCR Vbeta CDR3 sequencing of roughly 140 peripheral blood samples: under 45 ophthalmopathy, fewer than 80 hyperthyroidism and around 17 progressor patients.

The sequence was collected from a woman aged 18-29 years with Graves disease. Donor details come from another sample of the same person, matched by shared clones. The sequence is built from TRBV11-2 and TRBJ2-5; the D gene is tentatively TRBD1 or TRBD2, each matching 6 bases. The input for sequencing was peripheral blood mononuclear cells (PBMCs), taken at new diagnosis, from a patient treated with antithyroid drugs. The DNA is TGTGCCAGCAGCTTAATCGGGGGCTGGGGGGAGACCCAGTACTTC. It is translated as CASSLIGGWGETQYF.